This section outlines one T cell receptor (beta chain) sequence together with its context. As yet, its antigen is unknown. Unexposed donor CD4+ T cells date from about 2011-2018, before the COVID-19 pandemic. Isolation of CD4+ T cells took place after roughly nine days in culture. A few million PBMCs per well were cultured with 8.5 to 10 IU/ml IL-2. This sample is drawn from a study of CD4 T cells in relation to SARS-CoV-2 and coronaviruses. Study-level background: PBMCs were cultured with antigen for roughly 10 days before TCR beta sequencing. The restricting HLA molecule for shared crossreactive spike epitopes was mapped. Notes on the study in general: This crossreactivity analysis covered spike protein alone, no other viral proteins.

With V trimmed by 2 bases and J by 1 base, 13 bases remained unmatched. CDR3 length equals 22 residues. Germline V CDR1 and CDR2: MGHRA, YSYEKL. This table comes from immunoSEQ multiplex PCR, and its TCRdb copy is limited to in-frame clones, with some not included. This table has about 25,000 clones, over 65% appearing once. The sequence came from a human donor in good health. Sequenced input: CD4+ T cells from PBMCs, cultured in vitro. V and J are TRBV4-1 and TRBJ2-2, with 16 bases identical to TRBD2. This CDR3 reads CASSQWATGLAGGPGNTGELFF. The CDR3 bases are TGCGCCAGCAGCCAATGGGCGACGGGACTAGCGGGGGGGCCGGGGAACACCGGGGAGCTGTTTTTT.